This T cell receptor (beta chain) was documented in a study of tumor-infiltrating lymphocytes in primary liver carcinoma listed by TCRdb under 2017. With regard to the full study: Roughly five patients with histopathologically diagnosed primary liver carcinoma underwent surgical resection in China between November 2015 and 2016. Across five regions of each liver tumor, along with adjacent normal tissue and blood, the study brought together TCRbeta repertoire sequencing, expression microarrays and whole-exome sequencing. Reproducibility between technical replicate repertoires was high, with correlation coefficients above 0.95 and mean shared-clone rates approximately 0.91. A total of roughly 35 specimens from 5 patients went through TCRbeta repertoire sequencing, namely 25 tumor regions, 5 adjacent noncancerous liver tissues and 5 peripheral blood samples. Hepatocellular carcinoma (four) or combined HCC and intrahepatic cholangiocarcinoma (one) was present in the five patients, who were three men and two women aged 30 to 69 years. Samples yielded roughly 3.5 to 8 million productive TCRbeta reads; read depth did not differ significantly between tissue types. Tumors of the five patients were stage T1-T3 N0M0 with maximum diameters of roughly 4.2 to 10 cm. The full study reports these points: Repertoire overlap was found to be higher between tumor regions (mean around 36%) than between tumor-adjacent (around 17%) or tumor-blood (about 14%) pairs, consistent with antigen-driven expansion. Since the samples were bulk and unsorted, there was no way to compare CD4+ and CD8+ T cell repertoires. The study included only four or five patients, and the authors note findings should be validated in a larger study. Only the TCR beta chain was sequenced, so true repertoire diversity is likely underestimated because unpaired alpha chains were not captured. A significantly larger repertoire fraction was made up by the top 250 clones in tumors than in blood (p = 0.039).

Including the terminal cysteine and phenylalanine, the CDR3 comprises 14 residues. CDR3 DNA is the only sequence kept; it has 42 bases, read in frame from the first base. As encoded in the germline V gene, CDR1 is MNHEY while CDR2 is SVGAGI. V is cut by 6 bases and J by 6 bases, and the space between the germline ends is 18 bases. This clonotype was seen at least ten times. Its specific antigen is unknown. No base-level quality is on record; no much larger clone is a single base apart. RNA from unsorted whole blood was extracted with TRIzol reagent, and germline DNA was obtained with the DNeasy Blood & Tissue kit. At the time of sampling, the patients had chronic HBV infection and had not received any treatment. About 3.7 milliliters of peripheral blood were collected into K2EDTA tubes before surgery. TCRbeta-specific cDNA was reverse-transcribed from roughly 500 ng total RNA using a constant-region primer and ProtoScript II reverse transcriptase. TCRbeta libraries were built with three nested multiplex PCR rounds, a slightly modified ARM-PCR procedure. Multiplex TRBV1-TRBV30 forward primers and a Cbeta reverse primer were used in the first two PCR rounds, each of which was run for around 10 cycles. A final 25-cycle PCR with Deep VentR polymerase added sample barcodes and Illumina adapters. Before sequencing, amplicons between 200 and 500 bp were purified from gel using a QIAquick gel extraction kit. TCRbeta amplicons were sequenced on an Illumina HiSeq 2500 with 250-bp paired-end reads. The authors processed their data as follows. Trimmomatic v0.33 was used to quality-trim the reads, and FLASH v1.2.11 was used to merge paired reads so that full CDR3 sequences could be recovered. V, D and J germline segments were assigned to the rearranged TCRbeta sequences by MiGEC v1.2.1b. Clonotype statistics and Shannon-Wiener diversity indices were computed with VDJtools v1.0.0. Except for diversity analysis, only each sample's 250 most abundant clonotypes were used in subsequent analyses to reduce sampling bias. In-frame beta chains were kept once TCRdb had trimmed the public reads at Q25 with fastp and called clones with MiXCR. All rows with the same CDR3 protein become a single entry with the most common DNA and genes. The V and J calls follow TCRdb's processing rather than the paper's. Within this sample are about 320,000 distinct CDR3 sequences, with 55% to 65% of them counted one time only. The ten largest clones represent about 9.4% of the sample.

Sequencing used peripheral blood. The V gene is TRBV6-5 and the J gene is TRBJ2-7; the D gene is perhaps TRBD1 or TRBD2, as each covers 6 bases. The receptor was isolated from a man aged 40-50 years with primary liver carcinoma and hepatitis B virus infection. The nucleotide sequence reads as follows: TGTGCCAGCAGACAAGCCGGGGGCCGGGGCGAGCAGTACTTC. Its protein reads: CASRQAGGRGEQYF.